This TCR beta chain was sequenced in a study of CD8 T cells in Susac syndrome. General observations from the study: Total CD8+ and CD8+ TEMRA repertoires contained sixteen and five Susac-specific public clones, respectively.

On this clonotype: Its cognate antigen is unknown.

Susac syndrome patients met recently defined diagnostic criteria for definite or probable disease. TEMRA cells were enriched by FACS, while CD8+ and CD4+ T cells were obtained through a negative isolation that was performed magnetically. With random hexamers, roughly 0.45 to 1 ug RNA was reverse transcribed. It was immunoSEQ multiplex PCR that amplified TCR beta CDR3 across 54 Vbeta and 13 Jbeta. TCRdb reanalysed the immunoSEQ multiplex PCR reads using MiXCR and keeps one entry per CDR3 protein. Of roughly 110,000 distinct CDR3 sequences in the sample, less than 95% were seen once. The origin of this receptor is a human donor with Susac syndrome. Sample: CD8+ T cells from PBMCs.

CDR3 nucleotide sequence: TGCAGTGCTAGAGATTTGGGGGGACTATATGGCTACACCTTC. It codes for CSARDLGGLYGYTF. This chain connects TRBV20-1 to TRBJ1-2; a weak D match, TRBD1 (5 bases). V dropped 0 bases and J dropped 5 bases, with 13 bases sitting between them. CDR1 DFQATT and CDR2 SNEGSKA come from the germline V gene (reference sequence). This CDR3 spans 14 amino acids.